This TCR beta chain was documented in a study of blood T cells in healthy people across ages. General observations from the study: Estimates of diversity drawn from one million T cells were considered underestimates. In older individuals, TCR beta diversity per million T cells was lower, falling roughly linearly with age.

The V gene end was trimmed by 5 bases and the J gene end by 4 bases; junction bases not matched to a gene: 4. Germline V gene data show CDR1 as SGHAT and CDR2 as FQDESV (reference sequence). This CDR3 comprises 14 residues. Using a J-beta primer mix together with a sample-barcoded 5' primer, a second PCR was run for about 7 to 12 cycles. Each cDNA molecule was tagged by a template-switch adaptor with 12 random nucleotides. TCRdb passed the 5' RACE reads through MiXCR, listing each CDR3 protein once. The sample contains about 800,000 distinct CDR3 sequences, more than 20% of which appear only once. This clonotype has a handful of counts. As yet, its antigen is unknown. A much larger clone sits a single nucleotide away, making a read error possible. This sample was also put to use in a study of T cells of mothers and their children.

The chain combines TRBV11-1 with TRBJ1-4, with 7 bases that match TRBD1. The sequence derives from a boy between 5 and 17 years old in good health. What was sequenced was blood. In nucleotides, the CDR3 is TGTGCCAGCAGCCCGGGACAGCGTAATGAAAAACTGTTTTTT. Its protein is CASSPGQRNEKLFF.